This T cell receptor beta chain was identified during a study of Tregs in tolerant kidney transplant recipients (dated by TCRdb to about 2019). General notes on the study: The study used TCRbeta sequencing to identify donor-specific regulatory T cells before combined kidney and bone marrow transplantation, then tracked those cells after transplant.

Study-wide conclusions, independent of this receptor: Although technical replication error seemed to be minimal, the question of biological reproducibility was not addressed directly. For some patients, the PCR primers changed as time went on, which meant samples from those patients could not be compared with one another at the nucleotide level. In tolerant patients, the expansion of donor-specific Tregs was greater than global Treg expansion, suggesting that the expansion was antigen-driven rather than nonspecific. Because the study included only a small number of patients, the results must be confirmed in larger populations and under other immunosuppression protocols. The most biologically relevant and donor-specific TCRbeta repertoire appeared to be identified by expanding Tregs with activated donor B cells.

This clone was recorded a few times. Its specific antigen is unknown. No base qualities exist here, and no much larger clone lies one base off it. CDR1 and CDR2 are read off the germline V gene (reference sequence) as SGHAT and FQDESV. There are 12 amino acids in the CDR3, from cysteine to phenylalanine inclusive. CDR3 DNA only is kept here, 36 bases in frame from base 1. V is cut by 5 bases and J by 3 bases, and the space between the germline ends is 6 bases. The transplants used related donors with nonmyeloablative bone marrow transplantation, and mixed chimerism in the human trials was transient. Unstimulated Tregs (CD4+CD25+CD127-), CD4+ non-Tregs (CD4+CD25-), CD4 and CD8 cells were FACS-sorted from thawed PBMCs. 4 combined kidney and bone marrow transplant recipients from the ITN036ST trial were included as patients, and samples were available only from these trial subjects. Healthy control blood was processed to PBMCs by Ficoll density gradient and cryopreserved, and patient PBMCs were collected before and after transplant.

Genomic DNA was extracted from sorted cells with the QIAGEN DNeasy Blood and Tissue Kit for TCRbeta CDR3 sequencing. High-throughput TCRbeta CDR3 sequencing, including PCR amplification with bias correction and internal controls, was performed commercially through immunoSEQ. The original methods were these. Unique productive TCRbeta sequences were defined by CDR3 nucleotide sequence where primers matched, otherwise by CDR3 amino acid sequence with Vbeta and Jbeta genes. Sorting error was corrected by removing sequences shared between sorted populations at a frequency ratio of 2:1 or less, and the remaining shared sequences were assigned to the higher population. A sequence was defined as donor-reactive if the sequence was expanded at least 5-fold in CFSE-low cells compared with unstimulated cells and had a frequency of at least 0.01% in CFSE-low cells. Repertoire divergence was quantified by Jensen-Shannon divergence calculated from the top 100 TCRbeta sequences ranked by frequency. For samples with multiple sequencing runs, sorting error was corrected separately for each run before the runs were pooled. This is the immuneACCESS table as TCRdb keeps it, with only in-frame sequences that have V and J called. A part of the clones is gone; compared with another copy, unresolved V genes explain less than half, and the rest is unexplained. The V and J calls and clone size are taken from that table; D and trimming were inferred from the DNA. The sample data list 50,000 or so clones, and over 80% of these were observed just once. The ten largest account for approximately 14% of the sample.

Here the chain combines TRBV11-1 and TRBJ2-3; the D gene is not confidently resolved. The input for sequencing was CD8+ T cells from blood (PBMCs), taken 24 months after the transplant. The receptor was derived from a human patient who received a combined kidney and bone marrow transplant. After transplantation, some T cells may belong to the graft donor instead of the recipient. The CDR3 region: CASSDRTDTQYF. The nucleotide sequence reads as follows: TGTGCCAGCAGCGATAGAACAGATACGCAGTATTTT.